These T cell receptor beta chains were read from a single sample in a study of blood T cell repertoires in COVID-19. TCRdb's copy holds only in-frame clones and misses some; the assay was immunoSEQ multiplex PCR. The table lists 70,000 to 95,000 clones, 90% to 95% of them singletons, with around 4% in the top ten. The sequenced sample was peripheral blood. Every receptor here comes from a human donor with active COVID-19. The donor label of this sample is uncertain. The CDR3 runs from the conserved cysteine through the conserved F or W. Each record gives: CDR3 protein, CDR3 DNA, V gene, clone size, D gene, J gene. A D gene is named only where the DNA matches it firmly. A clone size is listed for some rows: how often the clone was seen (once, few, many), or a class if it is expanded.

CDR3aa: CASSYQGQIFYGYTF
CDR3nt: TGTGCCAGCAGTTATCAAGGACAGATCTTCTATGGCTACACCTTC
v_gene: TRBV6-5
abundance: -
d_gene: -
j_gene: TRBJ1-2

CDR3aa: CAISDAGGQGRGGYTF
CDR3nt: TGTGCCATCAGTGACGCGGGGGGACAGGGGAGAGGCGGCTACACCTTC
v_gene: TRBV10-3
abundance: once
d_gene: TRBD1
j_gene: TRBJ1-2

CDR3aa: CASSYSRGSQETQYF
CDR3nt: TGTGCCAGCAGCTATTCGCGAGGGAGCCAAGAGACCCAGTACTTC
v_gene: TRBV11-2
abundance: -
d_gene: -
j_gene: TRBJ2-5

CDR3aa: CASNEYEKLFF
CDR3nt: TGTGCCAGCAACGAGTATGAAAAACTGTTTTTT
v_gene: TRBV6-5
abundance: once
d_gene: -
j_gene: TRBJ1-4

CDR3aa: CASSTGTGVYEQYF
CDR3nt: TGTGCCAGCAGCACCGGGACAGGGGTCTACGAGCAGTACTTC
v_gene: TRBV5-6
abundance: -
d_gene: TRBD1
j_gene: TRBJ2-7

CDR3aa: CASRKPGLSTDTQYF
CDR3nt: TGTGCCAGCAGGAAACCGGGACTTAGCACAGATACGCAGTATTTT
v_gene: TRBV6-5
abundance: -
d_gene: -
j_gene: TRBJ2-3

CDR3aa: CASSFTGSTEAFF
CDR3nt: TGTGCCAGCAGCTTTACAGGGTCGACTGAAGCTTTCTTT
v_gene: TRBV5-8
abundance: -
d_gene: -
j_gene: TRBJ1-1

CDR3aa: CASSPRMIAEPDTQYF
CDR3nt: TGTGCCAGCAGCCCCCGGATGATAGCGGAGCCAGATACGCAGTATTTT
v_gene: TRBV7-9
abundance: -
d_gene: -
j_gene: TRBJ2-3

CDR3aa: CASSRYGYTF
CDR3nt: TGTGCCAGCTCGCGCTATGGCTACACCTTC
v_gene: TRBV28
abundance: -
d_gene: -
j_gene: TRBJ1-2

CDR3aa: CASSYSEPYEQYF
CDR3nt: TGTGCCAGCAGTTATTCAGAACCCTACGAGCAGTACTTC
v_gene: TRBV6-5
abundance: -
d_gene: -
j_gene: TRBJ2-7

CDR3aa: CASSLVWPPRTTDTQYF
CDR3nt: TGCGCCAGCAGCCTCGTCTGGCCCCCCAGAACAACAGATACGCAGTATTTT
v_gene: TRBV4-1
abundance: -
d_gene: -
j_gene: TRBJ2-3

CDR3aa: CASSLAGVRTEQYF
CDR3nt: TGCGCCAGCAGCTTGGCGGGGGTTCGTACCGAGCAGTACTTC
v_gene: TRBV5-1
abundance: -
d_gene: -
j_gene: TRBJ2-7

CDR3aa: CASSLRSTNEQFF
CDR3nt: TGCGCCAGCAGCTTGCGGTCTACCAATGAGCAGTTCTTC
v_gene: TRBV5-1
abundance: once
d_gene: -
j_gene: TRBJ2-1

CDR3aa: CASSIRREDLHF
CDR3nt: TGTGCCAGCAGTATTCGGAGGGAGGACCTCCACTTT
v_gene: TRBV28
abundance: -
d_gene: -
j_gene: TRBJ1-6